This is a list of T cell receptor beta chains from one sample in a study of identical twins. From the 5' RACE reads, TCRdb called clonotypes with MiXCR, one entry per CDR3 protein. Among a few hundred thousand distinct CDR3 sequences, less than 20% were seen once, and the ten largest hold 9.5% to 15%. The sequenced sample consisted of naive T cells sorted from blood. These receptors were obtained from a man aged 45 to 65 in good health. The conserved cysteine and the conserved F or W are not part of the CDR3 here. The size field is filled for only some rows; it gives once, few, many or a size class.

cdr3_aa	clone_size	v_call
ASSWTGTGNFEQF	-	TRBV5-1
STNLDLPYEQY	few	TRBV20-1
ASSYSSGWGNQPQH	few	TRBV6-2/TRBV6-3
ASTKYTDAGPRGVNGYT	few	TRBV4-2
SASGTSGAQETQY	-	TRBV20-1
ASGGEAGNQPQH	-	TRBV7-9
ASSQVLAGRRYEQY	many	TRBV4-1
ASSQGRGGVRDQETQY	few	TRBV4-1
ASSQDGGREDTQY	-	TRBV4-2
SASGHEGDTQY	-	TRBV20-1
ASSQELAGVYEQY	-	TRBV4-3
ASSLDLGEQETQY	few	TRBV11-2
ASSPRTSGHYNEQF	many	TRBV5-1
ASSFEPVGENADTQY	-	TRBV5-4
ASTRDRRSTDTQY	few	TRBV6-1
ASSRKIGQGAQY	many	TRBV12-3/TRBV12-4
ASSSRVSYEQY	-	TRBV28
SVGGRGSTDTQY	many	TRBV29-1
ASSYSPGVLNTEAF	few	TRBV6-5
SARGGLAGVGEQF	-	TRBV20-1
ASSPFPREAF	many	TRBV6-2/TRBV6-3
ASSFSEDTQY	many	TRBV6-2/TRBV6-3
ASSSSLGTGELF	many	TRBV12-3/TRBV12-4
ASSPGLAGAVELF	-	TRBV5-1
ASSLGSSGRPSSYNEQF	many	TRBV5-1
ASSLGTGHQPQH	-	TRBV28
ASSSRGGQETQY	many	TRBV3-1
ASSLGWPNHEQF	few	TRBV5-5
ASSLAGGFTDTQY	many	TRBV7-2
SAPDRLREQY	-	TRBV20-1
ASYGQPAYEQY	-	TRBV5-1
ASSPTLAGSYNEQF	many	TRBV7-2
ASSLRQIEETQY	many	TRBV12-3/TRBV12-4
STTGDSYEQY	-	TRBV20-1
ASSLVLGREADIQY	-	TRBV7-2
ASSLVLAGSGTQY	once	TRBV7-2
ASLDNTDTQY	-	TRBV7-9
SVRVSRTNTDTQY	many	TRBV29-1
ASSPSRDRALYEQF	-	TRBV5-1
ASSLQGYNEQF	few	TRBV28
ASSYSKWGRGSPLH	few	TRBV6-5
ASSYRLRRAEGNAGELF	-	TRBV6-5
ASSQRDLESDEQF	many	TRBV13
ASSLAGVEETQY	few	TRBV7-2
ASSLAGSPYNEQF	-	TRBV5-1
ASKRREGPYNEQF	-	TRBV6-2/TRBV6-3
ASSEVWNEQF	few	TRBV25-1
ASSPPIGRIETQY	once	TRBV28
SAKGISDYNEQF	many	TRBV20-1
AIAGLGVGELF	few	TRBV10-3
ASSPDRGRVEQF	-	TRBV18
AISDRGRGDTEAF	few	TRBV10-3
ASSWGPLTGANVLT	-	TRBV5-1
ASSLVLPQETQY	-	TRBV7-9